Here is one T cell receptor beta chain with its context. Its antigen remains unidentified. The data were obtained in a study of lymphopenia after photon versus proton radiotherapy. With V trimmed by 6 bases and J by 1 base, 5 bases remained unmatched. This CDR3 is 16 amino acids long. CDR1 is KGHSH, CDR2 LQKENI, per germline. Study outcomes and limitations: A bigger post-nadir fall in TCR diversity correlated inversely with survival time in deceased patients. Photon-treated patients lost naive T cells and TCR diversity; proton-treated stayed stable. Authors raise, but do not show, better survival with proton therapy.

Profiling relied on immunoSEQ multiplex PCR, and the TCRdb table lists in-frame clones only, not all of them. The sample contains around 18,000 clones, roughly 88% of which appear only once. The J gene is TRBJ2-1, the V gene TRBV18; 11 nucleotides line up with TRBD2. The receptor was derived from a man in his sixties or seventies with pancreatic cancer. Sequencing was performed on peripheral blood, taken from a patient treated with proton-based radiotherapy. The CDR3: CASSLTSGGSYNEQFF. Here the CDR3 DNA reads TGTGCCAGCTCCCTTACTAGCGGGGGATCCTACAATGAGCAGTTCTTC.